The 9 T cell receptor beta chains presented below share a single source sample, sequenced in a study of shared clonotypes between healthy human individuals (dated by TCRdb to the early 2020s). The library was obtained by the immunoSEQ multiplex PCR assay. The immuneACCESS repertoire file appears here via TCRdb, limited to in-frame rearrangements. These files lack a portion of the clones; in checked studies, under half of the deficit traces to unresolved V genes, and the cause of the others is not known. The sample table records about 520,000 clones; over 70% of these occur just once. The biggest ten clones account for roughly an eighth of the sample. Sequences were obtained from PBMCs. Every receptor here comes from a woman aged 40 to 50 in good health. Some clones in this sample may be carry-over from other donors' samples.

This chain links TRBV10-3 with TRBJ2-4; D is possibly TRBD1 (5 bases). The V end lost 10 bases, the J end lost 0 bases, and 13 bases lay between the germline ends. Germline V gives CDR1 ENHRY, CDR2 SYGVKD. This CDR3 spans 14 amino acids. Written as DNA, the CDR3 is TGTGCCACCAGGGCCGGTCTAGCCAAAAACATTCAGTACTTC. Translation gives CATRAGLAKNIQYF.

The chain is built from TRBV10-3 and TRBJ2-7, with 9 bases aligning to TRBD2. J gave up 2 bases and V 5 bases, and 4 bases lay outside the gene matches. The CDR3 is 14 amino acids. Germline CDR1 reads ENHRY; CDR2 reads SYGVKD. The CDR3 is CAISLAGAPYEQYF. The CDR3 region has the DNA TGTGCCATCAGTTTAGCGGGGGCTCCCTACGAGCAGTACTTC.

The chain recombines TRBV2 with TRBJ2-5; 7 positions match TRBD2. This CDR3 is built from 13 residues. V shed 10 bases, J shed 1 base, and the junction held 6 bases outside the gene matches. The germline gives CDR1 SNHLY, CDR2 FYNNEI. The CDR3 nucleotides read TGTGCCACAGCAGCGGGATCCCAAGAGACCCAGTACTTC. Translated: CATAAGSQETQYF.

The chain employs TRBV18 and TRBJ1-5, with D possibly being TRBD1 (5 bases). V dropped 3 bases and J dropped 0 bases, with 9 bases sitting between them. CDR1 and CDR2 (germline): KGHSH, LQKENI. This CDR3 contains 15 residues. Here the CDR3 reads CASSPGRISNQPQHF. The CDR3 nucleotides read TGTGCCAGCTCACCGGGACGGATTAGCAATCAGCCCCAGCATTTT. The variable domain in full, with the rest retrieved from reference TRBV18 and TRBJ1-5, is NAGVMQNPRHLVRRRGQEARLRCSPMKGHSHVYWYRQLPEEGLKFMVYLQKENIIDESGMPKERFSAEFPKEGPSILRIQQVVRGDSAAYFCASSPGRISNQPQHFGDGTRLSIL.

The gene calls are TRBV19 and TRBJ2-5, with TRBD2 matching 11 bases. The J call could be wrong; TRBJ2-7 is a better fit for the DNA end. CDR3 length: 14 residues. Looked up from germline, CDR1 is LNHDA and CDR2 is SQIVND (reference sequence). The CDR3, as DNA: TGTGCCAGTAGTATGACTAGCGGGACCTACGAGCAGTACTTC. It yields the protein CASSMTSGTYEQYF.

The chain carries TRBV7-7 and TRBJ2-5, with TRBD2 matching 10 bases. The CDR3 is 14 amino acids. Germline V gene data show CDR1 as SSHAT and CDR2 as FNYEAQ (reference sequence). Trimming removed 6 bases from V and 3 bases from J; junction bases left unmatched: 4. Here the CDR3 reads CASSQGLAEETQYF. CDR3 coding DNA: TGTGCCAGCAGTCAAGGACTAGCGGAAGAGACCCAGTACTTC.

The chain is built from TRBV28 and TRBJ2-7, with a possible D match to TRBD1 (6 bases). The V gene's germline CDR1 is MDHEN and CDR2 SYDVKM. Trimming pared 4 bases from V and 3 bases from J, leaving 7 bases between. The CDR3 spans 12 residues. This CDR3 reads CASSSGDYEQYF. CDR3 nucleotides: TGTGCCAGCAGTTCAGGGGACTACGAGCAGTACTTC.

The chain recombines TRBV5-4 with TRBJ2-5; 9 bases map to TRBD2. This CDR3 contains 14 residues. Trimming at V came to 9 bases and at J to 2 bases, leaving 8 bases not matched to a gene. The germline gives CDR1 SGHNT, CDR2 YYREEE (reference sequence). This chain's CDR3 is CATNPGLAQETQYF. CDR3 nucleotides: TGTGCCACAAATCCGGGACTAGCTCAAGAGACCCAGTACTTC.

V usage is TRBV7-2 and J usage is TRBJ2-7; D possibly corresponds to TRBD2 (7 bases). The V end lost 1 base, the J end lost 9 bases, and 13 bases lay between the germline ends. Germline CDR1 and CDR2: SGHTA and FQGNSA. This CDR3 region has 13 residues. The DNA for the CDR3 is TGTGCCAGCAGCTTAGGTACAGGGAGGGCGCAGTACTTC. Its protein is CASSLGTGRAQYF.